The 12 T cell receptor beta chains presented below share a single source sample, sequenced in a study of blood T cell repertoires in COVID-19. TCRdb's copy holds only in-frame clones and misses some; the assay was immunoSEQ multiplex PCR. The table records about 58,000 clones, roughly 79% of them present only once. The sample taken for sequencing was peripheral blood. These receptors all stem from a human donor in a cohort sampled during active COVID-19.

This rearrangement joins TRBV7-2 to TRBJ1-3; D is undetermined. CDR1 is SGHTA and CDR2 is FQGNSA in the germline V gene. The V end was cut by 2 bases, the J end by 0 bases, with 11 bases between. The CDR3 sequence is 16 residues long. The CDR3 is CASSLNSPRSGNTIYF. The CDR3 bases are TGTGCCAGCAGCTTAAACAGCCCGCGCTCTGGAAACACCATATATTTT.

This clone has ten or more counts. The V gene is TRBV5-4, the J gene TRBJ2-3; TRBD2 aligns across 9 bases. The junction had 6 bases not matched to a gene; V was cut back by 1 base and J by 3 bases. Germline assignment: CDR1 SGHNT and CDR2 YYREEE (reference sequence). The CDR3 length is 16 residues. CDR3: CASSLLGGGATDTQYF. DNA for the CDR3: TGTGCCAGCAGCTTGCTCGGCGGGGGGGCTACAGATACGCAGTATTTT.

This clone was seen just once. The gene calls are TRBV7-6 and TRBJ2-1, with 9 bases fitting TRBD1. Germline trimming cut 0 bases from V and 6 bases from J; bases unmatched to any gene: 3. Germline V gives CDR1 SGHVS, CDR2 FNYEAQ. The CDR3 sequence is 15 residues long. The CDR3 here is CASSLAPGQGNEQFF. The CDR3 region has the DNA TGTGCCAGCAGCTTAGCTCCGGGACAGGGCAATGAGCAGTTCTTC.

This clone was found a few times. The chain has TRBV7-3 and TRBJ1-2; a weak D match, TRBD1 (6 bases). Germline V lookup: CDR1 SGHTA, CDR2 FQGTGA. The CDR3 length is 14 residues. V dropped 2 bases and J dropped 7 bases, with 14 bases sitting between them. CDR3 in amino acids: CASSLGPGAGGYTF. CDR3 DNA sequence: TGTGCCAGCAGCTTAGGGCCAGGGGCGGGTGGCTACACCTTC.

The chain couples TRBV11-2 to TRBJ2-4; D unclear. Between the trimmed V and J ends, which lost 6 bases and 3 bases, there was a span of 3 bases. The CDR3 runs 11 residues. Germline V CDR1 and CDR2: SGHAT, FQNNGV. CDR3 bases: TGTGCCAGCAGTAACAAAAACATTCAGTACTTC. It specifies CASSNKNIQYF.

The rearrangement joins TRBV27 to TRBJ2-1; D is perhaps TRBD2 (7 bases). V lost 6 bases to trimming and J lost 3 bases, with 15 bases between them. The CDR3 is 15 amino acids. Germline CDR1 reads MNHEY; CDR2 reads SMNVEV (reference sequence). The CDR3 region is CASSLVGGHYNEQFF. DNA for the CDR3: TGTGCCAGCAGCCTTGTGGGGGGGCACTACAATGAGCAGTTCTTC.

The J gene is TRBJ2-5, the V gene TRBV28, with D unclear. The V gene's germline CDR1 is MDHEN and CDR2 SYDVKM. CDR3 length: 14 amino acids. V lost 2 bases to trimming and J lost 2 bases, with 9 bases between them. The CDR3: CASSLGGQQETQYF. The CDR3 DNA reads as TGTGCCAGCAGTTTAGGTGGGCAGCAAGAGACCCAGTACTTC.

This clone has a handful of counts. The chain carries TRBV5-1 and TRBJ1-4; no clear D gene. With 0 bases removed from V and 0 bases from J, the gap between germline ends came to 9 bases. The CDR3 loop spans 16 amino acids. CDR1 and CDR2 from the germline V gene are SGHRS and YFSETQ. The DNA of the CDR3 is TGCGCCAGCAGCTTGGATCACGGTGCAACTAATGAAAAACTGTTTTTT. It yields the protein CASSLDHGATNEKLFF.

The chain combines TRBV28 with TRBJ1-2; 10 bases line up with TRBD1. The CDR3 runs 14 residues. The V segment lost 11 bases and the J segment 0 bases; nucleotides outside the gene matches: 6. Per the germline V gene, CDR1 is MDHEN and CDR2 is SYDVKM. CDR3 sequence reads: CAGSGQGANYGYTF. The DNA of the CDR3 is TGTGCCGGTTCAGGACAGGGGGCTAACTATGGCTACACCTTC.

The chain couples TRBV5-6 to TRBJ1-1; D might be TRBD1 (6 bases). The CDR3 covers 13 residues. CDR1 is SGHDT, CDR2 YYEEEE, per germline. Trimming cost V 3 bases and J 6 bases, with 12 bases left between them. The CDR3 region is CASSYPGQSEAFF. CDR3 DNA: TGTGCCAGCAGCTACCCCGGACAGTCTGAAGCTTTCTTT. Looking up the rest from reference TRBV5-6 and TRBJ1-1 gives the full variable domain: DAGVTQSPTHLIKTRGQQVTLRCSPKSGHDTVSWYQQALGQGPQFIFQYYEEEERQRGNFPDRFSGHQFPNYSSELNVNALLLGDSALYLCASSYPGQSEAFFGQGTRLTVV.

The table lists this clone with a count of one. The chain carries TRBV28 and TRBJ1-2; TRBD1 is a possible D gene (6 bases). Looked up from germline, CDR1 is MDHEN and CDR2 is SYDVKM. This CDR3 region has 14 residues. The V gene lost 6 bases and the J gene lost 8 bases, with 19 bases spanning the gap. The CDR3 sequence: CASRSLRTVDGYTF. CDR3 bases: TGTGCCAGCAGGTCCCTAAGGACAGTCGACGGCTACACCTTC.

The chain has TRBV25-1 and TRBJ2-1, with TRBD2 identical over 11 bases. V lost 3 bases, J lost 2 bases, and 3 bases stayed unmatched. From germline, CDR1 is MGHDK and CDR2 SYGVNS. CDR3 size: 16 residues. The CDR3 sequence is CASSDTSGSAYNEQFF. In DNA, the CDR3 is TGTGCCAGCAGTGATACTAGCGGGAGCGCCTACAATGAGCAGTTCTTC.